The 2 T cell receptor beta chains given below trace back to one sample, sequenced in a study of follicular helper T cells after annual influenza vaccination. Time point noted: 2013-2014 season, 7 days after vaccination. This table comes from immunoSEQ multiplex PCR, and its TCRdb copy is limited to in-frame clones, with some not included. The sample includes 8,500 to 9,000 clones, 75% to 85% seen only once; the top ten take over 2.5%. Sequencing was performed on CXCR5+ CD38- circulating T follicular helper cells from blood, taken 7 days after influenza vaccination. Subset here: circulating Tfh, non-naive CD4+CXCR5+PD-1+ (ICOS+CD38+ or ICOS-CD38-). Every receptor here comes from an adult who received the influenza vaccine.

V and J are TRBV18 and TRBJ2-2; tentatively, D is TRBD1 (6 bases). Per the germline V gene, CDR1 is KGHSH and CDR2 is LQKENI. V lost 5 bases, J lost 2 bases, and 12 bases lay in between. This CDR3 spans 15 amino acids. The CDR3, as DNA: TGTGCCAGCTCAGGGGCAGGGGCCAACACCGGGGAGCTGTTTTTT. It codes for CASSGAGANTGELFF.

The chain joins TRBV6-5 to TRBJ2-7, with a possible D match to TRBD2 (5 bases). Germline V gene lookup returns CDR1 MNHEY and CDR2 SVGAGI. The CDR3 is made up of 14 amino acids. Between the trimmed V and J ends, which lost 4 bases and 7 bases, there was a span of 17 bases. The DNA of the CDR3 is TGTGCCAGCAGTTCCTTTGGAGGTATCGGGGAGCAGTACTTC. Translated: CASSSFGGIGEQYF.